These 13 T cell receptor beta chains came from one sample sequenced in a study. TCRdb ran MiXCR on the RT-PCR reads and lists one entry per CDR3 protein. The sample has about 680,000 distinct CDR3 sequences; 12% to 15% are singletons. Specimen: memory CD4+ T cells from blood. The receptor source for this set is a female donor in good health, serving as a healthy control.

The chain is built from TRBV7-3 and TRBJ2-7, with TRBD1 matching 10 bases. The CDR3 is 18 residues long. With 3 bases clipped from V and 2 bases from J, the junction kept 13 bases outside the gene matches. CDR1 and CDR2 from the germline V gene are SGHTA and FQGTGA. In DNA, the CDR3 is TGTGCCAGCAGCTTTCCGGGACAGGGGTTTGGTACCACCTACGAGCAGTACTTC. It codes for CASSFPGQGFGTTYEQYF.

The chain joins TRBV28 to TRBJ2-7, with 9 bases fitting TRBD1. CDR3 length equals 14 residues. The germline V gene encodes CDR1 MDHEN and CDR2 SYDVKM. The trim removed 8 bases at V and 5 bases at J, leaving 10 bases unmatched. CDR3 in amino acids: CASLSQGALHEQYF. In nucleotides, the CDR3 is TGTGCCAGCCTCTCACAGGGGGCCCTCCACGAGCAGTACTTC.

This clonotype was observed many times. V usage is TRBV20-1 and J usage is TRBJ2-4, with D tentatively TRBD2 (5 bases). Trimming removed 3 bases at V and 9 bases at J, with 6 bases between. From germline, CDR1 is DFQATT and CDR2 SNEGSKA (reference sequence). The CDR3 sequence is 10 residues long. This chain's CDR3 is CSASRGIQYF. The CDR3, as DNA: TGCAGTGCTAGTCGGGGCATTCAGTACTTC.

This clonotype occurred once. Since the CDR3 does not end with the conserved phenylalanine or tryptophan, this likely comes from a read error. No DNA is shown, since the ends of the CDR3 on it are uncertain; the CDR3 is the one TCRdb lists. CDR3: CASRQGSSG. This chain uses TRBV5-1 with TRBJ2-7; the table names TRBD1, a call not compared with the DNA. Ends included, the CDR3 has 9 residues. Germline V gives CDR1 SGHRS, CDR2 YFSETQ.

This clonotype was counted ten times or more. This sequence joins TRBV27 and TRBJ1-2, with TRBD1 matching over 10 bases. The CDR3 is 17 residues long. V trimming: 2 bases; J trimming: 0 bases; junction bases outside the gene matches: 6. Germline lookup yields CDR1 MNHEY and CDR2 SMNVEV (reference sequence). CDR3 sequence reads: CASSLGGGQGANYGYTF. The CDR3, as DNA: TGTGCCAGCAGTTTAGGAGGTGGACAGGGGGCTAACTATGGCTACACCTTC.

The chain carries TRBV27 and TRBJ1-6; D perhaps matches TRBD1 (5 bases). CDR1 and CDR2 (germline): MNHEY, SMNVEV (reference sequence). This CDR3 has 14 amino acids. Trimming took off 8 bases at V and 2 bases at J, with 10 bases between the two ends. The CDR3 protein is CASSYRPYNSPLHF. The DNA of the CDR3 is TGTGCCAGCTCGTACAGGCCCTATAATTCACCCCTCCACTTT.

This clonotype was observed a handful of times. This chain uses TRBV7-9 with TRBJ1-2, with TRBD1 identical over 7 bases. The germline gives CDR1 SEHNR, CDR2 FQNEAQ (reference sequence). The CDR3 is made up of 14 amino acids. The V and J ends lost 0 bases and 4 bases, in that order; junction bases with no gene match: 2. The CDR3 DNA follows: TGTGCCAGCAGCTTAGCGGGACAGACCTATGGCTACACCTTC. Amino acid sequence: CASSLAGQTYGYTF.

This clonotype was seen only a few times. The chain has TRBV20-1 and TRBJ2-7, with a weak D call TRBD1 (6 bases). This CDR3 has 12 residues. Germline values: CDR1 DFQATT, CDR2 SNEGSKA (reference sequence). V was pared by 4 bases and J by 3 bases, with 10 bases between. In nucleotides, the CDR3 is TGCAGTGCTACCCTACAGGGCTACGAGCAGTACTTC. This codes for CSATLQGYEQYF.

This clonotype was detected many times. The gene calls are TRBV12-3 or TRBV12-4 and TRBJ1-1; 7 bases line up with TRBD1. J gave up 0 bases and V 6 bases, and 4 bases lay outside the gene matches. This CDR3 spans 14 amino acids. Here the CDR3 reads CASSPGQVNTEAFF. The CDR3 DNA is TGTGCCAGCAGCCCAGGACAGGTGAACACTGAAGCTTTCTTT.

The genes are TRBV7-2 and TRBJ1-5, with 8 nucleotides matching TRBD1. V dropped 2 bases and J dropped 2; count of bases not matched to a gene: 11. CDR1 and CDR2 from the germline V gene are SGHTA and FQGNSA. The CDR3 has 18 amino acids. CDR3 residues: CASSLSPRGPAGNQPQHF. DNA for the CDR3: TGTGCCAGCAGCTTAAGCCCCAGGGGGCCCGCAGGCAATCAGCCCCAGCATTTT. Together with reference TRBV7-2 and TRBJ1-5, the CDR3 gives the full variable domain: GAGVSQSPSNKVTEKGKDVELRCDPISGHTALYWYRQSLGQGLEFLIYFQGNSAPDKSGLPSDRFSAERTGGSVSTLTIQRTQQEDSAVYLCASSLSPRGPAGNQPQHFGDGTRLSIL.

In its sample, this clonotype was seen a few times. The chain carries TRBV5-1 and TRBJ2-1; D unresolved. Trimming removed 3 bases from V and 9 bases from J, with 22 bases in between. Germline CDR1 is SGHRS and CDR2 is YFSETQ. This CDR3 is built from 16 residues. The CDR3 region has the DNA TGCGCCAGCAGCTCCCCCGATCAGGATTTTACGGGTGAGCAGTTCTTC. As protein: CASSSPDQDFTGEQFF.

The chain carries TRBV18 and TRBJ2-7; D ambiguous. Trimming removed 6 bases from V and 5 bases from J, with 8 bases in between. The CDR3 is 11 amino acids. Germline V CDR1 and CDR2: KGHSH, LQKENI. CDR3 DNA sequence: TGTGCCAGCTCCCTTAAGAACGAGCAGTACTTC. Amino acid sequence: CASSLKNEQYF.

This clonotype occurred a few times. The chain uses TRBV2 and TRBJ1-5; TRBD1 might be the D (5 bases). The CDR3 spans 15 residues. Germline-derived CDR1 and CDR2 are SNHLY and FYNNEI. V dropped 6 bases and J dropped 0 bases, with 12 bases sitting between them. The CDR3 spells CASRGHLGSNQPQHF. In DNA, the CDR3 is TGTGCCAGCAGAGGACATCTGGGTAGCAATCAGCCCCAGCATTTT.